Reported below is one TCR beta chain. Its antigen is currently unknown. The assay was immunoSEQ multiplex PCR, and TCRdb's table has in-frame clones only and misses some. The table has about 36,000 clones, about 78% seen once. This sample is drawn from a study of OX40 agonist ivuxolimab in advanced cancers. Whole-study context: Partial response was recorded in three patients: one hepatocellular carcinoma and two cutaneous melanoma cases. Study results and limitations: More expanded clones were seen, on average, in CD8+ T cells than in CD4+.

In germline, CDR1 is LNHDA, CDR2 SQIVND (reference sequence). This CDR3 has 15 residues. J gave up 7 bases and V 3 bases, and 8 bases lay outside the gene matches. The material sequenced was CD4+ or CD8+ T cells sorted from blood, taken in a trial of the OX40 agonist ivuxolimab. This TCR was sampled from an adult with an advanced solid tumor such as melanoma, head and neck, liver or kidney cancer. This chain connects TRBV19 to TRBJ2-3, with TRBD2 identical over 9 bases. CDR3 nucleotide sequence: TGTGCCAGTAGTATGGGCGGGGGGGCTGCGAATACGCAGTATTTT. Translation gives CASSMGGGAANTQYF. Complete variable domain (other parts from reference TRBV19 and TRBJ2-3): DGGITQSPKYLFRKEGQNVTLSCEQNLNHDAMYWYRQDPGQGLRLIYYSQIVNDFQKGDIAEGYSVSREKKESFPLTVTSAQKNPTAFYLCASSMGGGAANTQYFGPGTRLTVL.